This TCR beta chain is from a study of high-grade serous ovarian cancer treatment subgroups. Whole-study results and caveats: CDR1 and CDR2 were left unanalyzed; analyses focused on CDR3. Without spatial data, bulk sequencing limits insight into HGSC tumor diversity.

Looked up from germline, CDR1 is MDHEN and CDR2 is SYDVKM. V lost 3 bases to trimming and J lost 6 bases, with 14 bases between them. CDR3 length: 14 amino acids. Assay used: immunoSEQ multiplex PCR; TCRdb lists only in-frame clones, some missing. In the table there are 35,000 to 45,000 clones, about 79% of which are singletons. The tumor samples were collected prior to definitive surgery or chemotherapy. About this clone: Antigen unknown.

This receptor was obtained from a human donor with high-grade serous ovarian cancer. Input material: tumor tissue. This sequence joins TRBV28 and TRBJ1-1; TRBD1 might be the D (5 bases). The CDR3 region has the DNA TGTGCCAGCAGTTTTGTAGGCAGGGAATCTGAAGCTTTCTTT. As protein: CASSFVGRESEAFF.